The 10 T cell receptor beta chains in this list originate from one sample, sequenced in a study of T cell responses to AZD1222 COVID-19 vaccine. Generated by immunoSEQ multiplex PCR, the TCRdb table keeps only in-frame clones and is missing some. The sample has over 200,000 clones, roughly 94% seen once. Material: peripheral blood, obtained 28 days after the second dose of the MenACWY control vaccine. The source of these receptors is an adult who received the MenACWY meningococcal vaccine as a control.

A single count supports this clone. The CDR3 bases are TGTGCCAGCAGCCAAGTTCTACAGGGGGCTCCTGGAAACACCATATATTTT. Translated, it gives CASSQVLQGAPGNTIYF. The chain carries TRBV3-1 (or the pseudogene TRBV3-2) and TRBJ1-3; TRBD1 matches at 9 bases. The CDR3 covers 17 residues. The V gene end was trimmed by 1 base and the J gene end by 2 bases; junction bases not matched to a gene: 6. CDR1 and CDR2 (germline): LGHDT, YNNKEL (reference sequence).

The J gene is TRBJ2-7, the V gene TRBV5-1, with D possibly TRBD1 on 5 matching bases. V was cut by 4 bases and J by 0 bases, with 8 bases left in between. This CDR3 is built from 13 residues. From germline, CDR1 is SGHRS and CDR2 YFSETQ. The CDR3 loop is CASSPDSSYEQYF. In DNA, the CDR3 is TGCGCCAGCAGCCCCGACAGCTCCTACGAGCAGTACTTC.

The CDR3 protein is CASHGRNQETQYF. DNA for the CDR3: TGTGCCAGCCACGGGCGGAACCAAGAGACCCAGTACTTC. The chain has TRBV28 and TRBJ2-5; D gene ambiguous. The germline V gene has CDR1 MDHEN and CDR2 SYDVKM. With 8 bases removed from V and 0 bases from J, the gap between germline ends came to 10 bases. The CDR3 runs 13 residues. The full variable domain, rest sourced from reference TRBV28 and TRBJ2-5, is DVKVTQSSRYLVKRTGEKVFLECVQDMDHENMFWYRQDPGLGLRLIYFSYDVKMKEKGDIPEGYSVSREKKERFSLILESASTNQTSMYLCASHGRNQETQYFGPGTRLLVL.

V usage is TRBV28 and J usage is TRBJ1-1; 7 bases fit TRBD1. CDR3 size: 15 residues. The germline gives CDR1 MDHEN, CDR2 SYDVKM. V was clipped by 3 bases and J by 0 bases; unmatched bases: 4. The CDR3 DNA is TGTGCCAGCAGTTTTGACAGGGATTTGAACACTGAAGCTTTCTTT. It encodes CASSFDRDLNTEAFF.

CDR3 loop: CASSLAGKFEQYF. The CDR3 nucleotides are TGTGCCAGCAGCTTGGCCGGAAAGTTCGAGCAGTACTTC. The rearrangement uses TRBV5-6 and TRBJ2-7; no clear D gene. Trimming took 0 bases from V and 6 from J, leaving 10 bases between them. The CDR3 has 13 residues. CDR1 is SGHDT and CDR2 is YYEEEE in the germline V gene.

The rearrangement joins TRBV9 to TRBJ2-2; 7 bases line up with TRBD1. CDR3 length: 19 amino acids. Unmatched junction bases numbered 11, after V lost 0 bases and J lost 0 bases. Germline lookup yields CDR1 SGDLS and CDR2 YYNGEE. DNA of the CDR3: TGTGCCAGCAGCGTAGTACCCCAGGGACAGTCCTCGAACACCGGGGAGCTGTTTTTT. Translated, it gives CASSVVPQGQSSNTGELFF.

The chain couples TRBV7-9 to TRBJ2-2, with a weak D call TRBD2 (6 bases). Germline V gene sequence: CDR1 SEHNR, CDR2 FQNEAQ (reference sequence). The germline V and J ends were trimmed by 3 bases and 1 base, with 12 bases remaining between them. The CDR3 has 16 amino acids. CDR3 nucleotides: TGTGCCAGCAGCTTCTCATCGCGGGGGAACACCGGGGAGCTGTTTTTT. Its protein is CASSFSSRGNTGELFF.

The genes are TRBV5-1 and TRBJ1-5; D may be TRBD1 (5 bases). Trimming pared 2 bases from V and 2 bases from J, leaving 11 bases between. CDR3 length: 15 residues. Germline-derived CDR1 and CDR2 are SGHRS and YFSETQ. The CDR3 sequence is CASSLVGDGNQPQHF. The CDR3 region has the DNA TGCGCCAGCAGCTTAGTAGGGGATGGCAATCAGCCCCAGCATTTT.

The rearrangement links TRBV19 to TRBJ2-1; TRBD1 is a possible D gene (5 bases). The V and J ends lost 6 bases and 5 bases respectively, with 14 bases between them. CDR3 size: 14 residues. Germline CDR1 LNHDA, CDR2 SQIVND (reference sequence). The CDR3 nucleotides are TGTGCCAGTAGGGACCCAACAGGCCACAATGAGCAGTTCTTC. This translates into CASRDPTGHNEQFF.

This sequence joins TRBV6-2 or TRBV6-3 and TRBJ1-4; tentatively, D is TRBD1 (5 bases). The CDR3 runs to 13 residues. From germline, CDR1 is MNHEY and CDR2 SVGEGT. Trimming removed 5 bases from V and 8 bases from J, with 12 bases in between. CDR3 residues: CASSTPRGEKLFF. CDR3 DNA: TGTGCCAGCAGTACTCCGCGGGGGGAAAAACTGTTTTTT.